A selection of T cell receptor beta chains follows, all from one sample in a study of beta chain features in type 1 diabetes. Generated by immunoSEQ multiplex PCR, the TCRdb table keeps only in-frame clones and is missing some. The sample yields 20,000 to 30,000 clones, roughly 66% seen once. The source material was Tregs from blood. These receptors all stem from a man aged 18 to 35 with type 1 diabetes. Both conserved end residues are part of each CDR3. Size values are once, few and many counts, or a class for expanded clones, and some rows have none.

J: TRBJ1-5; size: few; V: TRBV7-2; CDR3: CASSSVTGAAQPQHF
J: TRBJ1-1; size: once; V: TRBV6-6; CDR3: CASRPAGFSTFF
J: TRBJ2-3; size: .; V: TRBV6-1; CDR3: CASRGAGADTQYF
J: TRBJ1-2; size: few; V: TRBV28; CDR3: CASRSGQGARRIF
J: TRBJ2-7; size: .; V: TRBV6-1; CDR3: CASSVSLSSGSGTLTYEQYF
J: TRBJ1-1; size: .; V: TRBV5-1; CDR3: CASSLGDYSRKDTEAFF
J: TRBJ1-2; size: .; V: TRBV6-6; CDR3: CASSPRTGGKDYGYTF
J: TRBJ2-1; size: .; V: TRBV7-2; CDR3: CASSLVGLAERVF
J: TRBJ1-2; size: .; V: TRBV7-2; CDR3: CALGGQAISF
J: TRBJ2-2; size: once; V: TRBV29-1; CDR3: CSVGLASNTGELFF
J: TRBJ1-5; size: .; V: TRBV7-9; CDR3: CASSPLGGAGNQPQHF
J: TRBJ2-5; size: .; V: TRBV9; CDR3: CASSARASGETQYF
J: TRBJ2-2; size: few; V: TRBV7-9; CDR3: CASSRTGTGELFF
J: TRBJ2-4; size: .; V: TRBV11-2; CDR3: CASSLTGVLAKNIQYF
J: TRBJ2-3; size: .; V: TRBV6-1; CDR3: CASYLGWGVNTQYF
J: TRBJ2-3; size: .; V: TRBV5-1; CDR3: CASSGLAGGADTQYF